A single sample is the source of the 10 T cell receptor beta chains below, sequenced in a study of T cell responses to AZD1222 COVID-19 vaccine. Method: immunoSEQ multiplex PCR; TCRdb's copy keeps in-frame clones and lacks some. The sample lists some 100,000 clones, about 89% occurring once. Source: peripheral blood, taken on day 0 of AZD1222 vaccination. These receptors were taken from an adult in good health.

The DNA for the CDR3 is TGTGCCATCAGCCCTTCGGACAGAGACACAGATACGCAGTATTTT. Amino acid sequence: CAISPSDRDTDTQYF. J is TRBJ2-3 and V is TRBV10-3, with D possibly being TRBD1 (6 bases). The V end was cut by 6 bases, the J end by 2 bases, with 15 bases between. There are 15 residues in the CDR3. CDR1 is ENHRY, CDR2 SYGVKD, per germline.

V is TRBV7-9 and J is TRBJ1-2, with 10 bases lining up with TRBD1. CDR1 is SEHNR and CDR2 is FQNEAQ in the germline V gene (reference sequence). The CDR3 totals 13 residues. With 5 bases clipped from V and 4 bases from J, the junction kept 1 base outside the gene matches. The CDR3 region has the DNA TGTGCCAGCAGCCGGACAGGGGGCTATGGCTACACCTTC. Translation: CASSRTGGYGYTF.

The rearrangement joins TRBV28 to TRBJ1-2; D possibly corresponds to TRBD1 (5 bases). CDR3 size: 13 residues. Deletions cut 6 bases from V and 14 bases from J, with 22 bases between. CDR1 and CDR2 (germline): MDHEN, SYDVKM. CDR3 bases: TGTGCCAGCAGCCTACTGAATCGGGGGGGTAGTACCTTC. This translates into CASSLLNRGGSTF.

The chain couples TRBV11-2 to TRBJ1-1; D ambiguous. V lost 8 bases and J lost 1, with 11 bases in between. The CDR3 is made up of 13 amino acids. Per the germline V gene, CDR1 is SGHAT and CDR2 is FQNNGV. CDR3 region: CASGRVRNTEAFF. The CDR3, as DNA: TGTGCCAGCGGTCGAGTGAGGAACACTGAAGCTTTCTTT.

This chain uses TRBV5-8 with TRBJ1-1; unclear D gene. The germline V gene has CDR1 SGHTS and CDR2 YDEGEE. With 9 bases removed from V and 0 bases from J, the gap between germline ends came to 15 bases. The CDR3 is made up of 14 amino acids. The CDR3 DNA reads TGTGCCACTACCGTTAGAAGGATGAACACTGAAGCTTTCTTT. Residues: CATTVRRMNTEAFF.

In its sample, this clone was seen a few times. This rearrangement joins TRBV7-6 to TRBJ2-1; 11 nucleotides agree with TRBD1. CDR3 length: 15 amino acids. CDR1 is SGHVS and CDR2 is FNYEAQ in the germline V gene. V shed 5 bases and J 8 bases; nucleotides not matched to a gene: 8. The CDR3 spells CASSPRTGGQYEQFF. The CDR3 DNA is TGTGCCAGCAGCCCACGGACAGGGGGCCAGTATGAGCAGTTCTTC.

This sequence joins TRBV7-2 and TRBJ2-1, with unresolved D. CDR3 length: 13 residues. Germline CDR1 is SGHTA and CDR2 is FQGNSA. Trimming shortened V by 2 bases and J by 3 bases, and 5 bases separated the two germline ends. CDR3 sequence reads: CASSLNYYNEQFF. Here the CDR3 DNA reads TGTGCCAGCAGCTTAAACTACTACAATGAGCAGTTCTTC.

The chain combines TRBV5-3 with TRBJ1-1; no firm D call. TRBV5-3 is annotated as an ORF whose role is uncertain. Trimming pared 4 bases from V and 3 bases from J, leaving 4 bases between. The CDR3 consists of 11 residues. The chain's CDR3 is CARSLDTEAFF. The CDR3, as DNA: TGTGCCAGAAGCCTAGACACTGAAGCTTTCTTT.

The gene calls are TRBV6-5 and TRBJ1-5; tentative D call: TRBD1 (6 bases). Germline CDR1 and CDR2: MNHEY and SVGAGI. The CDR3 runs to 13 residues. Trimming removed 10 bases at V and 8 bases at J, with 18 bases between. The CDR3 coding sequence is TGTGCCACATTCCGACAGGCCGGAGAGCCCCAGCATTTT. Translating it yields CATFRQAGEPQHF.

In the case of this clone: Other DNA sequences in this specimen translate into the identical CDR3. The V and J genes are TRBV9 and TRBJ2-7; D perhaps matches TRBD1 (5 bases). V was shortened by 0 bases and J by 2 bases, with 9 bases between the two germline ends. The germline CDR1 and CDR2 sequences are SGDLS and YYNGEE. CDR3 length equals 14 residues. CDR3 bases: TGTGCCAGCAGCGTAGGTCAGGGCCCCTACGAGCAGTACTTC. This gives the protein CASSVGQGPYEQYF. Variable domain in full (rest from reference TRBV9 and TRBJ2-7): DSGVTQTPKHLITATGQRVTLRCSPRSGDLSVYWYQQSLDQGLQFLIQYYNGEERAKGNILERFSAQQFPDLHSELNLSSLELGDSALYFCASSVGQGPYEQYFGPGTRLTVT.